The present TCR beta chain was sequenced within a study of T cells in localized non-small cell lung cancer. The protocol was immunoSEQ multiplex PCR, while the TCRdb copy is restricted to in-frame clones and leaves out a portion. The sample gives 43,000 or so clones, about 91% of which show up once; over 9.5% is in the top ten. The CDR3 sequence is 11 residues long. Germline V gene data show CDR1 as MNHNS and CDR2 as SASEGT. Trimming pared 1 base from V and 8 bases from J, leaving 5 bases between. V gene TRBV6-1 combines with J gene TRBJ1-2; the D is unclear. The specimen comprised PBMCs, sampled before any cancer treatment. The TCR originated in a woman between 35 and 70 years old with stage II lung adenocarcinoma. CDR3 amino acids: CASSEGLGYTF. The CDR3 nucleotides read TGTGCCAGCAGTGAAGGTTTGGGCTACACCTTC.